This T cell receptor (beta chain) was identified in a study of Tregs in tolerant kidney transplant recipients. CD4+CD25+CD127- Tregs, CD4+CD25- non-Tregs, CD4 and CD8 cells were sorted. Overall study findings and caveats: This study did not directly address biological reproducibility.

As concerns this clone: Its antigen is as yet unknown.

The assay was immunoSEQ multiplex PCR, and TCRdb's table has in-frame clones only and misses some. Of 120,000 or so clones listed, 92% were seen once; the top ten hold approximately 0.62%. The germline V gene has CDR1 SGHRS and CDR2 YFSETQ. The ends were cut back, 0 bases at V and 4 bases at J, with 13 bases in the middle. The CDR3 is 15 amino acids. The chain couples TRBV5-1 to TRBJ1-2; D gene ambiguous. What was sequenced was CD4+ T cells from blood. The source is a human donor in good health. The CDR3 DNA sequence: TGCGCCAGCAGCTTGGATCGGGAGAGTCCCTATGGCTACACCTTC. This codes for CASSLDRESPYGYTF.